Following are 21 T cell receptor beta chains from one sample sequenced in a study of persistence of HIV-infected CD4 T cells. The libraries were made with immunoSEQ version 4 in survey mode. Profiled with immunoSEQ multiplex PCR; TCRdb holds only in-frame clones, not every one. The data show almost 20,000 clones, 70% to 80% seen once. The stimulus was lysate of CMV-infected fibroblasts, around 10 ug/mL. Responding CD4+ T cells were sorted by upregulation of both CD40 ligand and CD69. The antigens these receptors bind are not known. The sample in question was CD4+ T cells sorted from PBMCs after approximately 20-hour stimulation, obtained from a patient who received antiretroviral therapy. The receptor source for this set is an adult man with HIV who was CMV-seropositive.

The J gene is TRBJ1-5, the V gene TRBV24-1; 9 bases line up with TRBD1. From germline, CDR1 is KGHDR and CDR2 SFDVKD. V lost 9 bases and J lost 4; bases outside the gene matches: 3. The CDR3 length is 13 residues. The CDR3 DNA reads as TGTGCCACCGGGGACAGGGTAAATCAGCCCCAGCATTTT. Protein sequence: CATGDRVNQPQHF.

The chain links TRBV6-5 to TRBJ1-2; D might be TRBD1 (5 bases). V shed 6 bases and J shed 8 bases, with 16 bases lying between them. The CDR3 runs to 13 residues. In germline, CDR1 is MNHEY, CDR2 SVGAGI. CDR3 sequence: CASRPLGLKGYTF. CDR3 nucleotides: TGTGCCAGCAGACCCTTGGGACTTAAAGGCTACACCTTC.

This chain joins TRBV6-5 and TRBJ2-1; TRBD1 agrees at 8 bases. J was trimmed by 5 bases and V by 11 bases; bases with no gene match: 11. The germline CDR1 and CDR2 sequences are MNHEY and SVGAGI. The CDR3 is 14 residues long. For the CDR3, the DNA is TGTGCCTCGAAGCCGGGACAGGTCGACAATGAGCAGTTCTTC. Encoded protein: CASKPGQVDNEQFF.

The rearrangement links TRBV15 to TRBJ1-3; no reliable D call. The V gene's germline CDR1 is LNHNV and CDR2 YYDKDF (reference sequence). This CDR3 contains 15 residues. V was trimmed by 3 bases and J by 3 bases, leaving 12 bases between them. The CDR3: CATSSVSGLGNTIYF. The CDR3 bases are TGTGCCACCAGCAGTGTGTCCGGGCTTGGAAACACCATATATTTT.

This clone was detected a few times. The CDR3 loop is CASSPTGAGISTDTQYF. In nucleotides, the CDR3 is TGTGCCAGCAGCCCCACGGGGGCGGGGATCTCAACAGATACGCAGTATTTT. The chain is built from TRBV7-6 and TRBJ2-3; possibly TRBD1 or TRBD2 for D (6 bases each). Per the germline V gene, CDR1 is SGHVS and CDR2 is FNYEAQ. Between the trimmed V and J ends, which lost 5 bases and 3 bases, there was a span of 21 bases. CDR3 size: 17 residues.

This chain connects TRBV4-1 to TRBJ1-6, with D tentatively TRBD1 (6 bases). CDR3 size: 15 residues. Per the germline V gene, CDR1 is MGHRA and CDR2 is YSYEKL. Trimming removed 1 base at V and 10 bases at J, with 14 bases between. As DNA, the CDR3 is TGCGCCAGCAGCCAAGTTACAGGGATGGGCTCACCCCTCCACTTT. Residues: CASSQVTGMGSPLHF.

J is TRBJ1-4 and V is TRBV6-2 or TRBV6-3; D is perhaps TRBD1 (5 bases). The CDR3 has 14 residues. V lost 2 bases, J lost 6 bases, and 10 bases lay in between. The germline CDR1 and CDR2 sequences are MNHEY and SVGEGT. Here the CDR3 DNA reads TGTGCCAGCAGTTACGGGGGGGAAGATGAAAAACTGTTTTTT. Translating gives CASSYGGEDEKLFF.

This clone was picked up one time. The genes are TRBV15 and TRBJ2-3; D is ambiguous. This CDR3 is 16 amino acids long. With 1 base removed from V and 3 bases from J, the gap between germline ends came to 14 bases. Germline V gene data show CDR1 as LNHNV and CDR2 as YYDKDF (reference sequence). CDR3 sequence reads: CATSRGGSRVTDTQYF. The CDR3, as DNA: TGTGCCACCAGCAGAGGGGGAAGTAGGGTGACAGATACGCAGTATTTT.

This clone was detected a few times. The chain links TRBV30 to TRBJ2-6; tentatively, D is TRBD1 (6 bases). CDR3 length: 16 residues. The germline gives CDR1 GTSNPN, CDR2 SVGIG (reference sequence). The germline V and J ends were trimmed by 1 base and 2 bases, with 12 bases remaining between them. CDR3 bases: TGTGCCTGGAGTGGATTAAGGGGGACTGGGGCCAACGTCCTGACTTTC. It yields the protein CAWSGLRGTGANVLTF.

The count of this clone is one. The chain uses TRBV9 and TRBJ1-6; D is uncertain. V lost 5 bases to trimming and J lost 2 bases, with 11 bases between them. CDR3 length: 15 amino acids. Germline CDR1 and CDR2: SGDLS and YYNGEE. The CDR3 nucleotides read TGTGCCAGCAGAGGAGGAGAAACCTATAATTCACCCCTCCACTTT. Encoded protein: CASRGGETYNSPLHF.

In the case of this clone: One end of the junction is discordant with germline, which a read error may explain. J is TRBJ1-2 and V is TRBV5-8; D uncertain. Germline CDR1 is SGHTS and CDR2 is YDEGEE. This CDR3 has 14 residues. Here the CDR3 reads CASTLLQEVRGYTF. CDR3 coding DNA: TGTGCCAGCACCTTGCTGCAGGAAGTAAGGGGCTACACCTTC. Full variable domain (rest looked up from reference TRBV5-8 and TRBJ1-2): EAGVTQSPTHLIKTRGQQATLRCSPISGHTSVYWYQQALGLGLQFLLWYDEGEERNRGNFPPRFSGRQFPNYSSELNVNALELEDSALYLCASTLLQEVRGYTFGSGTRLTVV.

CDR3 loop: CASSVWGVSTDTQYF. CDR3 DNA: TGTGCCAGCAGCGTATGGGGAGTTAGCACAGATACGCAGTATTTT. The chain is built from TRBV9 and TRBJ2-3; D might be TRBD2 (5 bases). The V end lost 1 base, the J end lost 0 bases, and 9 bases lay between the germline ends. The CDR3 runs 15 residues. Germline CDR1 SGDLS, CDR2 YYNGEE.

V usage is TRBV18 and J usage is TRBJ1-1; tentative D call: TRBD1 (5 bases). The CDR3 contains 14 residues. From germline, CDR1 is KGHSH and CDR2 LQKENI. The ends were cut back, 1 base at V and 5 bases at J, with 11 bases in the middle. CDR3 in DNA: TGTGCCAGCTCACCACTCCGGGGGGTAACTGAAGCTTTCTTT. Its translation is CASSPLRGVTEAFF.

This clone was detected once. The rearrangement uses TRBV5-1 and TRBJ1-4; D perhaps matches TRBD1 (6 bases). This CDR3 has 15 amino acids. Between the trimmed V and J ends, which lost 4 bases and 4 bases, there was a span of 14 bases. Germline V gene lookup returns CDR1 SGHRS and CDR2 YFSETQ. The CDR3 DNA is TGCGCCAGCAGCCTGGGTTTACAGGGTAATGAAAAACTGTTTTTT. Its translation: CASSLGLQGNEKLFF.

Concerning this clone itself: Since a much larger clone is just one base distant, this may be a read error. The same CDR3 also results from other DNA sequences found in this sample. This chain connects TRBV9 to TRBJ2-7; 10 nucleotides align to TRBD1. V shed 3 bases and J 4 bases; nucleotides not matched to a gene: 1. This CDR3 contains 13 residues. The germline V gene encodes CDR1 SGDLS and CDR2 YYNGEE. The CDR3 is CASSGQGAYEQYF. DNA of the CDR3: TGTGCCAGCAGCGGACAGGGGGCTTACGAGCAGTACTTC. Variable domain in full (rest from reference TRBV9 and TRBJ2-7): DSGVTQTPKHLITATGQRVTLRCSPRSGDLSVYWYQQSLDQGLQFLIQYYNGEERAKGNILERFSAQQFPDLHSELNLSSLELGDSALYFCASSGQGAYEQYFGPGTRLTVT.

In this sample, this clone turned up a few times. The chain is built from TRBV27 and TRBJ1-1; no firm D call. The CDR3 is made up of 13 amino acids. The V gene lost 2 bases and the J gene lost 4 bases, with 8 bases spanning the gap. Germline V gives CDR1 MNHEY, CDR2 SMNVEV (reference sequence). The CDR3 DNA is TGTGCCAGCAGTTTACGTCCGAGCACTGAAGCTTTCTTT. The encoded protein is CASSLRPSTEAFF.

The table lists this clone with a count of one. The CDR3 region has the DNA TGTGCCAGCAGTTTAGTGGGGGATGGCTACACCTTC. It codes for CASSLVGDGYTF. The rearrangement uses TRBV6-5 and TRBJ1-2; TRBD1 might be the D (5 bases). With 4 bases removed from V and 6 bases from J, the gap between germline ends came to 9 bases. The CDR3 is 12 residues long. The germline V gene has CDR1 MNHEY and CDR2 SVGAGI.

The CDR3 loop reads CATSARQGGFPNEQFF. The CDR3 DNA sequence: TGTGCCACCAGTGCCCGACAGGGCGGATTCCCGAATGAGCAGTTCTTC. This chain joins TRBV24-1 and TRBJ2-1, with 7 bases matching TRBD1. CDR1 is KGHDR and CDR2 is SFDVKD in the germline V gene. This CDR3 is built from 16 residues. The junction had 13 bases not matched to a gene; V was cut back by 5 bases and J by 7 bases.

V and J are TRBV19 and TRBJ1-2; TRBD1 matches 9 bases. V gave up 8 bases and J gave up 9 bases; unmatched junction bases: 7. The CDR3 consists of 12 residues. CDR1 is LNHDA, CDR2 SQIVND, per germline (reference sequence). The CDR3 nucleotides are TGTGCCAGTTGGGAAGGACAGGGGAGCTACACCTTC. Translation: CASWEGQGSYTF.

This chain links TRBV5-1 with TRBJ1-1; tentatively, D is TRBD1 (5 bases). CDR1 and CDR2 (germline): SGHRS, YFSETQ. The CDR3 covers 15 residues. The V and J ends lost 1 base and 0 bases respectively, with 10 bases between them. Written as DNA, the CDR3 is TGCGCCAGCAGCTTGAATGCGGGACTGAACACTGAAGCTTTCTTT. This codes for CASSLNAGLNTEAFF.

The V and J genes are TRBV7-2 and TRBJ1-4, with D uncertain. V lost 0 bases, J lost 4 bases, and 3 bases lay in between. The CDR3 extends over 13 amino acids. Germline assignment: CDR1 SGHTA and CDR2 FQGNSA. The CDR3 coding sequence is TGTGCCAGCAGCTTAGCGATTAATGAAAAACTGTTTTTT. Residues: CASSLAINEKLFF.